The clone carrying this TCR beta chain was recorded at least ten times. TCRdb fed the 5' RACE reads into MiXCR, producing one record per CDR3 protein. The sample holds 77,000 or so distinct CDR3 sequences, about 9% seen once. This sample is drawn from a study of neurological immune-mediated disorders. The sequence came from a man in his fifties in good health. Specimen: PBMCs.

CDR3 protein: CASSLMTGYNSPLHF. The CDR3 coding sequence is TGTGCCAGCAGTTTAATGACAGGCTATAATTCACCCCTCCACTTT. The chain carries TRBV28 and TRBJ1-6; D possibly corresponds to TRBD1 (6 bases). V was pared by 2 bases and J by 3 bases, with 8 bases between. CDR1 and CDR2 from the germline V gene are MDHEN and SYDVKM. The CDR3 is made up of 15 amino acids.